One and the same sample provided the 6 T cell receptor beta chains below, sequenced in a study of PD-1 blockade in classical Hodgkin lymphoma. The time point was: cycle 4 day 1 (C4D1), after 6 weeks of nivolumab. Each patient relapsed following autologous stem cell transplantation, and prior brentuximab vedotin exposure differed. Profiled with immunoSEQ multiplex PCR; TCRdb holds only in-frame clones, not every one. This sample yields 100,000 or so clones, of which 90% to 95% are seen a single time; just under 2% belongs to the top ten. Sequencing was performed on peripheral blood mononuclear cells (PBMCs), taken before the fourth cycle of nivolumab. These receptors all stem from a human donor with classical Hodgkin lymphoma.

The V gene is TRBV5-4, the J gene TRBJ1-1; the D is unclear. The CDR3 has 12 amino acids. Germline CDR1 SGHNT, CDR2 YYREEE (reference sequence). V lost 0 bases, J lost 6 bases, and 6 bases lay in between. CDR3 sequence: CASSLEGAEAFF. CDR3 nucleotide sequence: TGTGCCAGCAGCTTGGAGGGTGCTGAAGCTTTCTTT. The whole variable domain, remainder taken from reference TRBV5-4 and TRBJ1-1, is ETGVTQSPTHLIKTRGQQVTLRCSSQSGHNTVSWYQQALGQGPQFIFQYYREEENGRGNFPPRFSGLQFPNYSSELNVNALELDDSALYLCASSLEGAEAFFGQGTRLTVV.

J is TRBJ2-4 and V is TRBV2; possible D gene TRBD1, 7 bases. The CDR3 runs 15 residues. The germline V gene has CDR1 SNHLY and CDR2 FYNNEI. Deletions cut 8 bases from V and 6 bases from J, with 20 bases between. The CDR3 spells CASVLTRQGGNIQYF. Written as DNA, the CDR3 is TGTGCCAGCGTACTAACTAGGCAGGGGGGAAACATTCAGTACTTC. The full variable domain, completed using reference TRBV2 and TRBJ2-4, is EPEVTQTPSHQVTQMGQEVILRCVPISNHLYFYWYRQILGQKVEFLVSFYNNEISEKSEIFDDQFSVERPDGSNFTLKIRSTKLEDSAMYFCASVLTRQGGNIQYFGAGTRLSVL.

CDR3 protein: CASSLEVGGQGGNTEAFF. The CDR3 DNA sequence: TGTGCCAGCAGCTTAGAAGTTGGGGGACAGGGAGGAAACACTGAAGCTTTCTTT. The chain links TRBV11-1 to TRBJ1-1; TRBD1 agrees at 9 bases. Trimming took 1 base from V and 2 from J; bases not matched to a gene: 11. The CDR3 is made up of 18 amino acids. Germline CDR1 and CDR2: SGHAT and FQDESV (reference sequence).

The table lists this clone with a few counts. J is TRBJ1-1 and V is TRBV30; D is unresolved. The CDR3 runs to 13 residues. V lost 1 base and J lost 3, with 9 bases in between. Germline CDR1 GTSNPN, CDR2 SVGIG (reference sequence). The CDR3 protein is CAWSGAADTEAFF. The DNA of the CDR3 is TGTGCCTGGAGTGGGGCGGCGGACACTGAAGCTTTCTTT.

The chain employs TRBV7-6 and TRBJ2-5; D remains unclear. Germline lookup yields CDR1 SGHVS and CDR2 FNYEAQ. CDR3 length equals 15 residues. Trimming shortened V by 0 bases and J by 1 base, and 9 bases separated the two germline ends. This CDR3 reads CASSLASQRQETQYF. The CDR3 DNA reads TGTGCCAGCAGCTTAGCATCCCAGCGCCAAGAGACCCAGTACTTC.

This chain's CDR3 is CASSVGPEQYF. The CDR3, as DNA: TGTGCCAGCAGTGTGGGTCCCGAGCAGTACTTC. The rearrangement links TRBV6-1 to TRBJ2-7; no reliable D call. Germline lookup yields CDR1 MNHNS and CDR2 SASEGT. The CDR3 is 11 residues long. V was shortened by 4 bases and J by 6 bases, with 7 bases between the two germline ends.